The next 6 T cell receptor beta chains were all read from a single sample in a study of OX40 agonist ivuxolimab in advanced cancers. Method: immunoSEQ multiplex PCR; TCRdb's copy keeps in-frame clones and lacks some. The table has approximately 82,000 clones, approximately 82% seen once. Sequencing used CD4+ or CD8+ T cells sorted from blood, obtained in a trial of the OX40 agonist ivuxolimab. These receptors all stem from an adult with an advanced solid tumor such as melanoma, head and neck, liver or kidney cancer.

V and J are TRBV30 and TRBJ1-1, with D possibly matching TRBD1 (6 bases). The ends were cut back, 6 bases at V and 5 bases at J, with 19 bases in the middle. This CDR3 region has 14 residues. Germline V CDR1 and CDR2: GTSNPN, SVGIG (reference sequence). Here the CDR3 reads CACHLGGRITEAFF. The CDR3 DNA is TGTGCCTGCCACCTAGGGGGGCGAATAACTGAAGCTTTCTTT.

The genes are TRBV19 and TRBJ1-6, with 8 bases that match TRBD1. The ends lost 1 base at V and 6 bases at J; junction bases unmatched: 11. CDR1 and CDR2 from the germline V gene are LNHDA and SQIVND (reference sequence). This CDR3 region has 18 residues. CDR3 loop: CASSIVGTGEFGNSPLHF. CDR3 sequence (DNA): TGTGCCAGTAGTATAGTAGGGACAGGTGAATTTGGTAATTCACCCCTCCACTTT. Supplemented by reference TRBV19 and TRBJ1-6, the full variable domain reads DGGITQSPKYLFRKEGQNVTLSCEQNLNHDAMYWYRQDPGQGLRLIYYSQIVNDFQKGDIAEGYSVSREKKESFPLTVTSAQKNPTAFYLCASSIVGTGEFGNSPLHFGNGTRLTVT.

The chain links TRBV5-4 to TRBJ1-4, with a possible D match to TRBD1 (6 bases). Trimming left V 2 bases short and J 4 bases short, with 21 bases between. There are 18 residues in the CDR3. Germline CDR1 reads SGHNT; CDR2 reads YYREEE (reference sequence). CDR3 DNA: TGTGCCAGCAGCTTTGGCCTTACAGGGCCAACTAGTAATGAAAAACTGTTTTTT. Its translation: CASSFGLTGPTSNEKLFF.

The V call is TRBV2, the J call TRBJ1-1; 9 positions match TRBD1. This CDR3 spans 14 amino acids. CDR1 is SNHLY and CDR2 is FYNNEI in the germline V gene. The ends lost 5 bases at V and 8 bases at J; junction bases unmatched: 9. The CDR3 DNA is TGTGCCAGCAGTACCGGGACAGGGAATTTGGAAGCTTTCTTT. This encodes CASSTGTGNLEAFF.

The chain links TRBV21-1 to TRBJ1-5. TRBV21-1 is designated a pseudogene. The CDR3 has 15 residues. CDR3 loop: CASSNGRASNQPQHF. CDR3 coding DNA: TGTGCCAGCAGCAATGGGAGGGCTAGCAATCAGCCCCAGCATTTT.

The genes are TRBV7-2 and TRBJ2-5; no definite D call. This CDR3 is built from 14 residues. Germline V CDR1 and CDR2: SGHTA, FQGNSA. The V end was cut by 0 bases, the J end by 2 bases, with 7 bases between. The CDR3 DNA is TGTGCCAGCAGCTTAGCTGCCGGGCAAGAGACCCAGTACTTC. It specifies CASSLAAGQETQYF. Based on the CDR3 plus reference TRBV7-2 and TRBJ2-5, the full variable domain is GAGVSQSPSNKVTEKGKDVELRCDPISGHTALYWYRQSLGQGLEFLIYFQGNSAPDKSGLPSDRFSAERTGGSVSTLTIQRTQQEDSAVYLCASSLAAGQETQYFGPGTRLLVL.